Listed here is a single T cell receptor (beta chain). As yet, its antigen is unknown. The data were taken from a study of T cells in tuberculosis. At the level of the study: This South African cohort compared adolescents with or without latent tuberculosis against adults with active tuberculosis.

Data came from immunoSEQ multiplex PCR; TCRdb stores just in-frame clones and leaves some out. The sample lists tens of thousands of clones, 90% to 95% occurring once. CDR1 is SEHNR, CDR2 FQNEAQ, per germline (reference sequence). V was clipped by 6 bases and J by 3 bases; unmatched bases: 4. The CDR3 extends over 16 amino acids. Study-wide points: Active tuberculosis TCR-alpha repertoires lay closer to GMM-specific TCRs than IGRA-negative controls, suggesting clonal expansion. Smaller alpha distances in active tuberculosis partly reflected shorter CDR3-alpha lengths.

The clonotype comes from a donor between 10 and 35 years old with latent tuberculosis or without tuberculosis infection. The material sequenced was PBMCs. The rearrangement uses TRBV7-9 and TRBJ2-2; 13 bases map to TRBD2. The CDR3 DNA is TGTGCCAGCAGTTCGGGACTAGCGGGGCACACCGGGGAGCTGTTTTTT. It specifies CASSSGLAGHTGELFF.